The subject of this entry is one T cell receptor (beta chain). The antigen it recognizes is unknown. Qualities for individual bases were not recorded, and no much larger clone is one base off. For sequencing of the TCRbeta CDR3 region, genomic DNA was extracted from the sorted cells. The immunoSEQ Assay was used to sequence the TCRbeta CDR3 regions. TCRdb re-hosts the immuneACCESS table, in-frame sequences only. Its copies lack some clones; in the studies checked, an unresolved V gene accounts for under half of them, and the cause for the rest is not known. In all, the sample holds approximately 97,000 clones, and roughly nine tenths of those were seen once. The top ten constitute around 5.9% of the sample. The sample belongs to a study of OX40 agonist ivuxolimab in advanced cancers. With respect to the entire study: Ivuxolimab was an agonistic, fully human IgG2 monoclonal antibody directed against OX40 (CD134), a costimulatory receptor. Intravenous ivuxolimab was administered to patients every 2 weeks at six dose levels: 0.01, 0.1, 0.3, 1.5, 3 and 10 mg/kg. Of the approximately 54 dose-escalation patients, hepatocellular carcinoma was present in about 20, melanoma in approximately 15, renal cell carcinoma in 9 and head and neck cancer in 9. In the dose-escalation cohort, 70% to 90% of patients were male, and the mean age was approximately 60 years with a range of roughly 23 to 79. Prior anti-PD-1, anti-PD-L1 or anti-CTLA-4 therapy was permitted, and roughly two fifths of dose-escalation patients had received checkpoint inhibitors. Partial responses were achieved by three dose-escalation patients, of whom one had hepatocellular carcinoma and two had cutaneous melanoma. The point of sequencing TCRbeta in the periphery was to test whether ivuxolimab changed TCR sequence diversity and drove clonal T-cell expansion. The paper describes the monotherapy dose-escalation part (N = 52 patients) of the phase I trial of ivuxolimab.

CDR1 and CDR2, looked up from the germline V gene, are SGDLS and YYNGEE. The CDR3, from cysteine to phenylalanine, totals 14 residues. CDR3 DNA is the only sequence kept; it has 42 bases, read in frame from the first base. Cut back by 3 bases and 2 bases, the V and J ends lie 9 bases apart. Patients with autoimmune disease history or receiving systemic immunosuppression were excluded from the trial. Peripheral blood for TCR sequencing was drawn from every dose cohort at baseline, at cycle 4 day 1 and at cycle 7 day 1. Samples came from an open-label, multicenter, first-in-human phase I dose-escalation trial of ivuxolimab. The trial enrolled adults with locally advanced or metastatic head and neck squamous cell, hepatocellular, melanoma or renal cell carcinoma. Before TCR sequencing, CD4+ and CD8+ T cells were separately sorted from peripheral blood. The paper as a whole reports these results and caveats: On average, CD8+ T cells showed more expanded clones than CD4+ T cells after ivuxolimab. At doses from 0.1 to 3.0 mg/kg, clonal expansion was seen in both CD4+ and CD8+ blood T cells between baseline and week 6. In partial responders in the 0.1-3.0 mg/kg groups, normalized peripheral clonal expansion was found to be among the lowest, especially among CD8+ T cells. Antigen specificity was not determined for the clonally expanded peripheral T cells. Low levels of normalized T-cell clonal expansion were also shown by some nonresponding patients.

The specimen comprised CD4+ or CD8+ T cells sorted from blood, sampled in a trial of the OX40 agonist ivuxolimab. This receptor chain uses TRBV9 and TRBJ1-5; TRBD1 is possibly the D segment (5 matching bases). The TCR was taken from an adult with an advanced solid tumor such as melanoma, head and neck, liver or kidney cancer. Here the CDR3 is given as CASSGGSGNQPQHF. Read as DNA, the sequence is TGTGCCAGCAGCGGGGGCTCTGGCAATCAGCCCCAGCATTTT.